Sequencing of this T cell receptor beta chain was carried out in a study of CD8 T cells in Susac syndrome. RNA in amounts of about 0.5 to 1 ug was reverse transcribed with random hexamers. Each CDR3 protein gets one entry after TCRdb re-called the immunoSEQ multiplex PCR reads with MiXCR. The profile shows about 300,000 distinct CDR3 sequences, about 89% of them singletons. Germline V gene lookup returns CDR1 SGDLS and CDR2 YYNGEE. The CDR3 consists of 14 residues. V lost 2 bases and J lost 7, with 15 bases in between. The sequencing sample was made of CD8+ T cells from PBMCs. The chain joins TRBV9 to TRBJ1-2; D possibly corresponds to TRBD1 (6 bases). This receptor was obtained from a human donor with multiple sclerosis. The CDR3 spells CASSVTGTLGGYTF. DNA of the CDR3: TGTGCCAGCAGCGTCACCGGGACACTGGGTGGCTACACCTTC.